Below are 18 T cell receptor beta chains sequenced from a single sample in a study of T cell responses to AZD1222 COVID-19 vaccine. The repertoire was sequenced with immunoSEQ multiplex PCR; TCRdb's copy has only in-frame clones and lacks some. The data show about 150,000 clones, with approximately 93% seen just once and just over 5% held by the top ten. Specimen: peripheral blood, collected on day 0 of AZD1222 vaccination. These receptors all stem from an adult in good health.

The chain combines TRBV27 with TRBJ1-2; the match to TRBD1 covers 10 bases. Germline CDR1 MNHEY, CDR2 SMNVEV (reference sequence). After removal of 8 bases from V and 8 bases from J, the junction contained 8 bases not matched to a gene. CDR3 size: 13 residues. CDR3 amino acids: CASRDRGRRGYTF. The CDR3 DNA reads TGTGCCAGCCGGGACAGGGGCCGGAGGGGCTACACCTTC.

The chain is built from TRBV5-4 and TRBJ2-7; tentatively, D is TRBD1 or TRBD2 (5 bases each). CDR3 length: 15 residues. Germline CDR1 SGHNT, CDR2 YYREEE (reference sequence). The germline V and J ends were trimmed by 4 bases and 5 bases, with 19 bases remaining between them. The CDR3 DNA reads TGTGCCAGCAGCATCGACACCCTTGGGACCCACGAGCAGTACTTC. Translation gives CASSIDTLGTHEQYF. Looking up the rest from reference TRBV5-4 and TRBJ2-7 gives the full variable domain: ETGVTQSPTHLIKTRGQQVTLRCSSQSGHNTVSWYQQALGQGPQFIFQYYREEENGRGNFPPRFSGLQFPNYSSELNVNALELDDSALYLCASSIDTLGTHEQYFGPGTRLTVT.

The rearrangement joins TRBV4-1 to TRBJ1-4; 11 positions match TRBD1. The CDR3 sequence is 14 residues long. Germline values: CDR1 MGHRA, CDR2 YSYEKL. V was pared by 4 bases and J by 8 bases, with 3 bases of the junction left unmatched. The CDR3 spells CASSRTGGREKLFF. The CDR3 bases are TGCGCCAGCAGCCGGACAGGGGGCAGGGAAAAACTGTTTTTT.

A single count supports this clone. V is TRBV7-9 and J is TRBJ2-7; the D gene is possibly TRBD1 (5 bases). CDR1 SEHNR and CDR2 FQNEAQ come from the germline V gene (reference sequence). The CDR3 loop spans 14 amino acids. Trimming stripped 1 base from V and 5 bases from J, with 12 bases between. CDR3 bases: TGTGCCAGCAGCTTAGTGGGCAGGGTCAACGAGCAGTACTTC. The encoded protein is CASSLVGRVNEQYF.

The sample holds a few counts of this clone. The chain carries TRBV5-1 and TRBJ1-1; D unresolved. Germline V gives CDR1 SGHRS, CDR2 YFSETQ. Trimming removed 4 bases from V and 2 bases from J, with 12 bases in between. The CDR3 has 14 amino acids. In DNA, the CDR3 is TGCGCCAGCAGCGGAACGAGCGAAAACACTGAAGCTTTCTTT. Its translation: CASSGTSENTEAFF.

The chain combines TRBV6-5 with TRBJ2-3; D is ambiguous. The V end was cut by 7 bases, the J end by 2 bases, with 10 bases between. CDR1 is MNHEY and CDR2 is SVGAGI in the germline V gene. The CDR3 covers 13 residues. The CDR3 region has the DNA TGTGCCAGCAACCCGCGGTTCACAGATACGCAGTATTTT. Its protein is CASNPRFTDTQYF.

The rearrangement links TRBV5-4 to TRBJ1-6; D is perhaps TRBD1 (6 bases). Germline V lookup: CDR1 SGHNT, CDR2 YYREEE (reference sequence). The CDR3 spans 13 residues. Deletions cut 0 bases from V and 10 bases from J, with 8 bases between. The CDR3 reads CASSLDRDSPLHF. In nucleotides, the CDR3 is TGTGCCAGCAGCTTGGACAGGGACTCACCCCTCCACTTT.

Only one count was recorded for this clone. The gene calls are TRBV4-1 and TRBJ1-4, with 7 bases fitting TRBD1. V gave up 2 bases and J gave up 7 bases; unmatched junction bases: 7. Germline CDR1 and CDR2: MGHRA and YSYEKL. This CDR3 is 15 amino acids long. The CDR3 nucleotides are TGCGCCAGCAGCCAATGGCACAGGGGTCTTGAAAAACTGTTTTTT. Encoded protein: CASSQWHRGLEKLFF.

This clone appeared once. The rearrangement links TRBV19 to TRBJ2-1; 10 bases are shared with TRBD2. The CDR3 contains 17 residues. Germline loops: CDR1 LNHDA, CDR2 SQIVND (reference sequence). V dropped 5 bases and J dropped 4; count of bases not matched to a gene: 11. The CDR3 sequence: CASSDPGRTSGYNEQFF. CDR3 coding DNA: TGTGCCAGTAGTGACCCCGGGAGGACTAGCGGTTACAATGAGCAGTTCTTC.

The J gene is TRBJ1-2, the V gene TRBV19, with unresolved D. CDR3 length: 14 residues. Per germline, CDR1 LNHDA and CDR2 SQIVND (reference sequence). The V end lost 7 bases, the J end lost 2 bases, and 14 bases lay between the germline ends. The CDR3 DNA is TGTGCCAGTAAGGTTAGAGGCGACAACTATGGCTACACCTTC. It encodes CASKVRGDNYGYTF.

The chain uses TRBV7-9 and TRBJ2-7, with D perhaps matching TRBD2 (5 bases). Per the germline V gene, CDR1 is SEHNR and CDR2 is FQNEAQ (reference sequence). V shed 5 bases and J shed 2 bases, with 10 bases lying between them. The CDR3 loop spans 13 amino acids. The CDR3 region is CASSQVGAYEQYF. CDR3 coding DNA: TGTGCCAGCAGCCAGGTGGGAGCCTACGAGCAGTACTTC.

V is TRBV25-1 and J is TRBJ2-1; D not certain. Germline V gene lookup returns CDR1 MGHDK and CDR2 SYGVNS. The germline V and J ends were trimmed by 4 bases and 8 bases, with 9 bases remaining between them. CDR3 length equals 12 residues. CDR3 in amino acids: CASSVSRYEQFF. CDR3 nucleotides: TGTGCCAGCAGTGTTAGCAGGTATGAGCAGTTCTTC.

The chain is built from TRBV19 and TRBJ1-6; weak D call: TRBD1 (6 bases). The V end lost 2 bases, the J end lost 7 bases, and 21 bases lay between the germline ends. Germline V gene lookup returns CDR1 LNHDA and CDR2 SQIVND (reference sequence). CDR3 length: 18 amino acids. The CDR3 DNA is TGTGCCAGTAGTATACCAACAGGGATCCCCGCTATCAATTCACCCCTCCACTTT. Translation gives CASSIPTGIPAINSPLHF.

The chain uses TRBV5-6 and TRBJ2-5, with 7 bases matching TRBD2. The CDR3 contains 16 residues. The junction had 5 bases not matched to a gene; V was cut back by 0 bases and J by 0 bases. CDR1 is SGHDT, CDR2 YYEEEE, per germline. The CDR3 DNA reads TGTGCCAGCAGCTTGGTGGGGGGAGGGTACCAAGAGACCCAGTACTTC. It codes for CASSLVGGGYQETQYF.

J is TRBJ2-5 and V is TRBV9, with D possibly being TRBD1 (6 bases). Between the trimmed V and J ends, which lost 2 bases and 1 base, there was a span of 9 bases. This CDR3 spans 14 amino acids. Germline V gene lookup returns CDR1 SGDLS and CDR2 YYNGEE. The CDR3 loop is CASSVLDSQETQYF. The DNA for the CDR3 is TGTGCCAGCAGCGTCTTGGACAGCCAAGAGACCCAGTACTTC.

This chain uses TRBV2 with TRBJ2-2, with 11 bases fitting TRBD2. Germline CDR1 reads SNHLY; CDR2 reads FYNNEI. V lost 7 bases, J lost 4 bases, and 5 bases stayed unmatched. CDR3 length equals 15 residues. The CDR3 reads CASTIAGGLTGELFF. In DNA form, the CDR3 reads TGTGCCAGCACTATAGCGGGAGGGCTCACCGGGGAGCTGTTTTTT.

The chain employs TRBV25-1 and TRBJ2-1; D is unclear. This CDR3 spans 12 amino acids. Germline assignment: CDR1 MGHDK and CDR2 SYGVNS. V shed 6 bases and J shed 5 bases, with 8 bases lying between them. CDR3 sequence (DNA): TGTGCCAGCAGCGCCCACCACAATGAGCAGTTCTTC. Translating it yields CASSAHHNEQFF.

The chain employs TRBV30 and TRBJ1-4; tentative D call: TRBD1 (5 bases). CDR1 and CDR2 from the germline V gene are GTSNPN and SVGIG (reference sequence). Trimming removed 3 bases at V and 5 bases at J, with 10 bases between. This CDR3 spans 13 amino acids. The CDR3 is CAWRGTGNEKLFF. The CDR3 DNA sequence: TGTGCCTGGAGGGGGACGGGGAATGAAAAACTGTTTTTT.